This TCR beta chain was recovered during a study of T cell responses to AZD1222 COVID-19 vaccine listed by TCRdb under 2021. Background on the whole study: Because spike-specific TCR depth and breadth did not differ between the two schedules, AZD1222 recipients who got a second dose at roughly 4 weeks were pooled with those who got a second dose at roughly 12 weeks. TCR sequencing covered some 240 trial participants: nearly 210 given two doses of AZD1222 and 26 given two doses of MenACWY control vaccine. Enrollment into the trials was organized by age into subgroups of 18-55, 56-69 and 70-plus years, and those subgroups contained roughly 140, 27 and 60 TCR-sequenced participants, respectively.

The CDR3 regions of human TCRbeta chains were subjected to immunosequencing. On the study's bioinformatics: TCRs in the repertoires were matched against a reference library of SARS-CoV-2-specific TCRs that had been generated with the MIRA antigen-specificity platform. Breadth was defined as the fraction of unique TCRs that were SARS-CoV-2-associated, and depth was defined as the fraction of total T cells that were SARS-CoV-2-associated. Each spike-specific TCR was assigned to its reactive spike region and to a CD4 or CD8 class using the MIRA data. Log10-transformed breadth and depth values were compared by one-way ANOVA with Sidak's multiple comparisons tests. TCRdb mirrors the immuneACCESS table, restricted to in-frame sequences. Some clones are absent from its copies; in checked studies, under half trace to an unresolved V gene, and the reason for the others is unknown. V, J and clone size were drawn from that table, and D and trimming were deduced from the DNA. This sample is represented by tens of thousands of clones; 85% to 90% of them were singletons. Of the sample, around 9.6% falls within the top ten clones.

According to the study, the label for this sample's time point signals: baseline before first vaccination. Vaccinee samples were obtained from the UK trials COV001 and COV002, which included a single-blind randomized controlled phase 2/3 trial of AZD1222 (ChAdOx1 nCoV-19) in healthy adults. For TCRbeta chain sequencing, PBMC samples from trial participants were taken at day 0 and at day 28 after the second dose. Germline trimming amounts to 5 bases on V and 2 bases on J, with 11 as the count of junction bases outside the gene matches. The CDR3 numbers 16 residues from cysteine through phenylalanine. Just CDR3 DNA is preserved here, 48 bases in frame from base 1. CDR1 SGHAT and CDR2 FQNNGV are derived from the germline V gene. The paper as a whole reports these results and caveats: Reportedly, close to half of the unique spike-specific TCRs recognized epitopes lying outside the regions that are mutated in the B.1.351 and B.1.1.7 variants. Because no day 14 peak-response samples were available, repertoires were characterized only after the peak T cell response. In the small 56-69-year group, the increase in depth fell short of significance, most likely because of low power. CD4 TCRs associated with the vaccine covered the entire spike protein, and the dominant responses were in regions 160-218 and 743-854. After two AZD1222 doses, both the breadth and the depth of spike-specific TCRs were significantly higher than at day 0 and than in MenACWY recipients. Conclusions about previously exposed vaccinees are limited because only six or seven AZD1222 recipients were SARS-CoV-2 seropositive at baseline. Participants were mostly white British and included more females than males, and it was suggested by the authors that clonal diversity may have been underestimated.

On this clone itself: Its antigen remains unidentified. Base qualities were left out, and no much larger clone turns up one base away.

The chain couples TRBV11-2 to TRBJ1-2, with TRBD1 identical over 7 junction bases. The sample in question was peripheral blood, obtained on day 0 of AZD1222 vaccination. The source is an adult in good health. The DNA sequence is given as TGTGCCAGCAGCCAAGGGGGACAGCCGACAAACTATGGCTACACCTTC. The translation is CASSQGGQPTNYGYTF.